This TCR beta chain was profiled in a study of T cells after yellow fever vaccination. Notes on the study in general: The CD4 and CD8 compartments had a small share of their clonotypes in common. Most clones from primary vaccination were detected again post-booster (about 95% CD4, about 88% CD8).

Trimming left V 7 bases short and J 7 bases short, with 17 bases between. The germline CDR1 and CDR2 sequences are SNHLY and FYNNEI. The CDR3 consists of 14 residues. TCR cDNA was made by 5'RACE template switching, adding a universal primer site and UMIs. TCRdb processed the 5' RACE reads anew with MiXCR; each CDR3 protein has one entry. The sample has some 300,000 distinct CDR3 sequences; around 11% are singletons. Notes on this clonotype: Its antigen is as yet unknown.

The sample in question was CD4+ T cells sorted from PBMCs, obtained 45 days after the yellow fever booster vaccination. V is TRBV2 and J is TRBJ2-4; D ambiguous. The sequence derives from a man aged 18 to 35 who received the YFV17D yellow fever vaccine. CDR3 loop: CASTSLILGNIQYF. The CDR3 DNA reads as TGTGCCAGCACGAGTTTGATTCTAGGGAACATTCAGTACTTC.